Listed here are 16 T cell receptor beta chains from one sample, sequenced in a study of blood T cell repertoires in COVID-19. The table came from immunoSEQ multiplex PCR; TCRdb's copy has only in-frame clones and leaves some out. The data show 210,000 or so clones, approximately 84% seen once. The sample consisted of PBMCs or T cells enriched from blood (not recorded which). These receptors all stem from a man aged 55 to 70 who had recovered from COVID-19.

This clone was counted a few times. V is TRBV27 and J is TRBJ1-3; a possible D gene is TRBD1 (5 bases). Trimming left V 8 bases short and J 0 bases short, with 14 bases between. The CDR3 extends over 15 amino acids. The V gene's germline CDR1 is MNHEY and CDR2 SMNVEV (reference sequence). The CDR3 protein is CASWSGAISGNTIYF. The CDR3 DNA sequence: TGTGCCAGCTGGAGCGGGGCAATCTCTGGAAACACCATATATTTT.

The chain couples TRBV11-1 to TRBJ1-4, with 8 bases aligning to TRBD1. V shed 5 bases, J shed 6 bases, and the junction held 8 bases outside the gene matches. CDR3 length: 15 residues. The germline V gene encodes CDR1 SGHAT and CDR2 FQDESV (reference sequence). The CDR3 loop reads CASSQSTGADEKLFF. In nucleotides, the CDR3 is TGTGCCAGCAGCCAGTCGACAGGGGCAGATGAAAAACTGTTTTTT.

The genes are TRBV4-3 and TRBJ2-3, with 9 positions matching TRBD2. Germline V gene lookup returns CDR1 LGHNA and CDR2 YSLEER. CDR3 length equals 17 residues. With V trimmed by 3 bases and J by 6 bases, 13 bases remained unmatched. CDR3 in amino acids: CASSQGARGGAADTQYF. CDR3 bases: TGCGCCAGCAGCCAGGGGGCTCGCGGGGGGGCGGCGGATACGCAGTATTTT.

The chain is built from TRBV2 and TRBJ1-3; possibly TRBD1 for D (6 bases). Trimming took off 7 bases at V and 4 bases at J, with 23 bases between the two ends. This CDR3 has 17 amino acids. The germline V gene encodes CDR1 SNHLY and CDR2 FYNNEI. The CDR3 DNA follows: TGTGCCAGCACCATTCTTACTTCAGGGGCGAGGGGAAACACCATATATTTT. As protein: CASTILTSGARGNTIYF.

This chain uses TRBV18 with TRBJ2-7, with a possible D match to TRBD1 (6 bases). Between the trimmed V and J ends, which lost 2 bases and 3 bases, there was a span of 11 bases. This CDR3 region has 14 residues. Germline CDR1 reads KGHSH; CDR2 reads LQKENI. The CDR3 loop reads CASSPMDRSYEQYF. The CDR3 bases are TGTGCCAGCTCACCAATGGACAGAAGCTACGAGCAGTACTTC. The whole variable domain, remainder taken from reference TRBV18 and TRBJ2-7, is NAGVMQNPRHLVRRRGQEARLRCSPMKGHSHVYWYRQLPEEGLKFMVYLQKENIIDESGMPKERFSAEFPKEGPSILRIQQVVRGDSAAYFCASSPMDRSYEQYFGPGTRLTVT.

This chain links TRBV5-1 with TRBJ2-1; D might be TRBD1 (7 bases). The V and J ends lost 4 bases and 5 bases respectively, with 22 bases between them. This CDR3 comprises 17 residues. Germline V CDR1 and CDR2: SGHRS, YFSETQ. CDR3 sequence (DNA): TGCGCCAGCAGCATCGGACAGGAGGTAGCGGTGAACAATGAGCAGTTCTTC. Translation gives CASSIGQEVAVNNEQFF.

The chain is built from TRBV27 and TRBJ2-7; TRBD2 is a possible D gene (5 bases). Germline CDR1 and CDR2: MNHEY and SMNVEV (reference sequence). This CDR3 has 11 amino acids. V lost 5 bases and J 3 bases, leaving 5 bases between the germline ends. The CDR3 is CASSRGYEQYF. CDR3 nucleotides: TGTGCCAGCAGTCGGGGCTACGAGCAGTACTTC.

This clone was found once. The gene calls are TRBV4-2 and TRBJ2-7; D call uncertain. The germline CDR1 and CDR2 sequences are LGHNA and YNFKEQ. The V end was cut by 0 bases, the J end by 3 bases, with 9 bases between. The CDR3 runs to 14 residues. The DNA of the CDR3 is TGTGCCAGCAGCCAAGATCTAACGATCTACGAGCAGTACTTC. Encoded protein: CASSQDLTIYEQYF.

The count of this clone is one. The V and J genes are TRBV3-1 (or the pseudogene TRBV3-2) and TRBJ2-7; D is perhaps TRBD2 (5 bases). Germline CDR1 reads LGHDT; CDR2 reads YNNKEL (reference sequence). V gave up 4 bases and J gave up 3 bases, with 13 bases separating them. This CDR3 spans 14 amino acids. The CDR3 sequence is CASSLPLGVYEQYF. The CDR3 nucleotides are TGTGCCAGCAGCCTCCCTCTCGGGGTCTACGAGCAGTACTTC.

The V gene is TRBV27, the J gene TRBJ2-6; D is possibly TRBD2 (7 bases). This CDR3 is 16 amino acids long. CDR1 and CDR2 from the germline V gene are MNHEY and SMNVEV (reference sequence). Trimming pared 2 bases from V and 3 bases from J, leaving 11 bases between. The CDR3 loop reads CASSLRGGNGANVLTF. Written as DNA, the CDR3 is TGTGCCAGCAGTTTAAGGGGGGGAAATGGGGCCAACGTCCTGACTTTC.

The chain is built from TRBV6-1 and TRBJ1-3; D is unclear. Germline CDR1 and CDR2: MNHNS and SASEGT. Trimming removed 1 base from V and 0 bases from J, with 7 bases in between. This CDR3 region has 15 residues. The CDR3 nucleotides are TGTGCCAGCAGTGAAGTGGTCAGCTCTGGAAACACCATATATTTT. It is translated as CASSEVVSSGNTIYF.

The chain couples TRBV5-6 to TRBJ1-1; 8 bases fit TRBD1. Germline loops: CDR1 SGHDT, CDR2 YYEEEE. The junction had 13 bases not matched to a gene; V was cut back by 2 bases and J by 4 bases. This CDR3 has 17 residues. CDR3 amino acids: CASSLSQGVRVGTEAFF. The CDR3 DNA reads TGTGCCAGCAGCTTATCACAGGGGGTACGGGTTGGCACTGAAGCTTTCTTT. Filled out from reference TRBV5-6 and TRBJ1-1, the complete variable domain reads DAGVTQSPTHLIKTRGQQVTLRCSPKSGHDTVSWYQQALGQGPQFIFQYYEEEERQRGNFPDRFSGHQFPNYSSELNVNALLLGDSALYLCASSLSQGVRVGTEAFFGQGTRLTVV.

The J gene is TRBJ2-5, the V gene TRBV3-1 (or the pseudogene TRBV3-2), with D hard to call. Germline CDR1 and CDR2: LGHDT and YNNKEL (reference sequence). CDR3 length: 16 residues. V gave up 3 bases and J gave up 5 bases, with 19 bases separating them. CDR3 sequence reads: CASSQGVQAIVETQYF. The DNA of the CDR3 is TGTGCCAGCAGCCAGGGTGTTCAGGCAATAGTGGAGACCCAGTACTTC.

This rearrangement joins TRBV4-3 to TRBJ2-1; 8 nucleotides match TRBD2. The CDR3 loop spans 14 amino acids. Unmatched junction bases numbered 5, after V lost 4 bases and J lost 6 bases. Germline V gene lookup returns CDR1 LGHNA and CDR2 YSLEER. Here the CDR3 reads CASSRGGTFNEQFF. The CDR3 DNA reads as TGCGCCAGCAGCCGCGGGGGGACTTTCAATGAGCAGTTCTTC.

This clone appeared a single time. V and J are TRBV6-4 and TRBJ1-2; 11 nucleotides align to TRBD1. The CDR3 is 13 amino acids. V trimming: 6 bases; J trimming: 6 bases; junction bases outside the gene matches: 3. Germline loops: CDR1 MRHNA, CDR2 SNTAGT. The CDR3 protein is CASRKDRGHGYTF. CDR3 DNA sequence: TGTGCCAGCAGAAAGGACAGGGGGCATGGCTACACCTTC.

The chain carries TRBV11-2 and TRBJ1-3; unclear D gene. Trimming pared 5 bases from V and 4 bases from J, leaving 12 bases between. Germline CDR1 SGHAT, CDR2 FQNNGV. The CDR3 is 14 amino acids. The CDR3 region is CASSHSDEGNTIYF. The CDR3 nucleotides are TGTGCCAGCAGCCATAGCGACGAGGGAAACACCATATATTTT.